These 9 T cell receptor beta chains share one sample of origin, sequenced in a study of blood T cell repertoires in COVID-19. Assay: immunoSEQ multiplex PCR; the TCRdb copy retains only in-frame clones and omits some. The table lists 200,000 to 250,000 clones, 85% to 90% of them singletons, with over 12% in the top ten. The sample comprised PBMCs or T cells enriched from blood (not recorded which). These receptor sequences come from a man aged 25-45 years who had been exposed to COVID-19.

The chain recombines TRBV19 with TRBJ1-1; the match to TRBD1 covers 9 bases. Losses at the gene ends were 3 bases for V and 5 bases for J; bases not matched to a gene: 7. Germline V gives CDR1 LNHDA, CDR2 SQIVND (reference sequence). The CDR3 length is 15 residues. The DNA for the CDR3 is TGTGCCAGTAGTATCGGGGACAGGGATAAGACTGAAGCTTTCTTT. This gives the protein CASSIGDRDKTEAFF.

The chain uses TRBV19 and TRBJ2-3; D is unresolved. The germline V gene encodes CDR1 LNHDA and CDR2 SQIVND (reference sequence). The CDR3 sequence is 13 residues long. Trimming stripped 7 bases from V and 2 bases from J, with 10 bases between. The CDR3 sequence is CASMAVNTDTQYF. The CDR3 DNA is TGTGCCAGTATGGCGGTTAACACAGATACGCAGTATTTT.

The CDR3 protein is CASSSGITYEQYF. As DNA, the CDR3 is TGTGCCAGCAGCTCGGGAATAACCTACGAGCAGTACTTC. The chain recombines TRBV7-2 with TRBJ2-7; weak D call: TRBD2 (5 bases). V was shortened by 4 bases and J by 2 bases, with 9 bases between the two germline ends. Germline assignment: CDR1 SGHTA and CDR2 FQGNSA. The CDR3 totals 13 residues.

The chain has TRBV5-4 and TRBJ2-3, with unresolved D. Trimming shortened V by 0 bases and J by 6 bases, and 14 bases separated the two germline ends. Looked up from germline, CDR1 is SGHNT and CDR2 is YYREEE (reference sequence). The CDR3 is 15 amino acids. CDR3 in DNA: TGTGCCAGCAGCTTGGCTAGTTTCGATGTGGATACGCAGTATTTT. This gives the protein CASSLASFDVDTQYF. The complete variable domain, with remaining parts taken from reference TRBV5-4 and TRBJ2-3, reads ETGVTQSPTHLIKTRGQQVTLRCSSQSGHNTVSWYQQALGQGPQFIFQYYREEENGRGNFPPRFSGLQFPNYSSELNVNALELDDSALYLCASSLASFDVDTQYFGPGTRLTVL.

Many counts were recorded for this clone. This chain joins TRBV3-1 (or the pseudogene TRBV3-2) and TRBJ2-1; 11 bases fit TRBD2. The CDR3 is 15 residues long. Unmatched junction bases numbered 9, after V lost 4 bases and J lost 10 bases. CDR1 LGHDT and CDR2 YNNKEL come from the germline V gene (reference sequence). In DNA form, the CDR3 reads TGTGCCAGCAGCCCATTAGCGGGGGGGGTAGAAGAGCAGTTCTTC. It translates to CASSPLAGGVEEQFF.

This rearrangement joins TRBV7-3 to TRBJ1-6, with no clear D. The length of the CDR3 is 19 residues. Germline assignment: CDR1 SGHTA and CDR2 FQGTGA. V shed 3 bases and J shed 4 bases, with 22 bases lying between them. CDR3 protein: CASSLGSPLTVEYNSPLHF. The CDR3 DNA reads TGTGCCAGCAGCTTGGGCTCCCCCCTAACAGTCGAATATAATTCACCCCTCCACTTT.

The CDR3 protein is CASSIAGSQPQHF. CDR3 DNA sequence: TGTGCCAGTAGTATTGCCGGGTCCCAGCCCCAGCATTTT. The V and J genes are TRBV19 and TRBJ1-5; D is unclear. Trimming left V 3 bases short and J 7 bases short, with 10 bases between. Per germline, CDR1 LNHDA and CDR2 SQIVND (reference sequence). This CDR3 comprises 13 residues.

V and J are TRBV29-1 and TRBJ1-1, with a weak D call TRBD1 (6 bases). V gave up 4 bases and J gave up 0 bases, with 12 bases separating them. This CDR3 region has 14 residues. The germline gives CDR1 SQVTM, CDR2 ANQGSEA. As DNA, the CDR3 is TGCAGCGTTGTTAACAGGGACATGAACACTGAAGCTTTCTTT. Translated: CSVVNRDMNTEAFF.

This clone was observed many times. V gene TRBV12-5 combines with J gene TRBJ2-7; a possible D gene is TRBD2 (5 bases). Germline assignment: CDR1 LGHNT and CDR2 FRNRAP. This CDR3 region has 15 residues. V was cut by 6 bases and J by 2 bases, with 17 bases left in between. CDR3 protein: CASGYPGGQPYEQYF. The CDR3 nucleotides are TGTGCTAGTGGCTACCCCGGCGGGCAGCCCTACGAGCAGTACTTC.